This T cell receptor beta chain was recorded in a study of blood T cells in healthy people across ages. A second about 6 to 11 cycle PCR used barcoded and J-beta primers. Sequencing yielded, for each sample, at least 2.5 million paired-end reads carrying CDR3. TCRdb passed the 5' RACE reads through MiXCR, listing each CDR3 protein once. The sample records about a million distinct CDR3 sequences, roughly 51% being singletons. PBMCs were isolated at a quantity of at least 6 million per sample. Study findings and constraints: PBMC samples, being unsorted, prevented any conclusive comparison of naive and antigen-experienced cells. Both higher diversity and more naive CD4+ cells marked long-lived donors when set against aged donors.

Germline lookup yields CDR1 LGHNA and CDR2 YNFKEQ. Trimming cost V 4 bases and J 8 bases; bases outside gene matches: 19. The CDR3 has 17 residues. A remark on this clonotype: The antigen is not known.

The source is an older woman in good health. The source material was blood. The chain joins TRBV4-2 to TRBJ1-1; 7 bases align to TRBD1. The CDR3 loop is CASSRYARPSTGVEAFF. CDR3 in DNA: TGTGCCAGCAGCCGCTACGCACGACCATCCACAGGGGTAGAAGCTTTCTTT.